Below, 18 T cell receptor beta chains from the same sample are listed, as sequenced in a study of naive and memory T cell subsets. The library had UMIs added by 3' ligation of an oligonucleotide to TCR cDNA. Four PCR rounds used nested alpha and beta constant region primers plus the SP2 primer. TCRdb re-called the 5' RACE reads with MiXCR, one entry per CDR3 protein. The sample includes tens of thousands of distinct CDR3 sequences, around 8% seen only once; the top ten take around a tenth. The receptors shown here come from a female donor in good health.

The CDR3 region has the DNA TGCGCCAGCAGCCCCACGGGGGCCTACGAGCAGTACTTC. It encodes CASSPTGAYEQYF. The J gene is TRBJ2-7, the V gene TRBV5-1, with D perhaps matching TRBD2 (6 bases). Per germline, CDR1 SGHRS and CDR2 YFSETQ. This CDR3 is 13 amino acids long. V dropped 4 bases and J dropped 2 bases, with 10 bases sitting between them.

This clonotype was observed many times. The chain recombines TRBV18 with TRBJ1-1; TRBD1 aligns across 7 bases. The CDR3 loop spans 15 amino acids. Trimming took 2 bases from V and 5 from J; bases not matched to a gene: 8. Germline V gene lookup returns CDR1 KGHSH and CDR2 LQKENI. The CDR3 nucleotides are TGTGCCAGCTCACCAAAGGGGGCCGGGTATACTGAAGCTTTCTTT. This sequence encodes CASSPKGAGYTEAFF.

This clonotype came up a few times. The chain couples TRBV19 to TRBJ1-5, with 8 bases lining up with TRBD1. The germline V gene encodes CDR1 LNHDA and CDR2 SQIVND (reference sequence). The junction had 4 bases not matched to a gene; V was cut back by 6 bases and J by 0 bases. There are 15 residues in the CDR3. The CDR3: CASSRGRNSNQPQHF. CDR3 bases: TGTGCCAGTAGCAGGGGGCGTAATAGCAATCAGCCCCAGCATTTT.

This clonotype was recorded at least ten times. This rearrangement joins TRBV28 to TRBJ1-2, with 9 bases identical to TRBD1. The J segment lost 2 bases and the V segment lost 3 bases, leaving 1 base of the junction unmatched. Germline V CDR1 and CDR2: MDHEN, SYDVKM. The CDR3 spans 14 residues. CDR3 sequence (DNA): TGTGCCAGCAGTTTGGGGACAGGGAACTATGGCTACACCTTC. Its translation is CASSLGTGNYGYTF.

This clonotype was detected many times. The chain is built from TRBV7-3 and TRBJ1-6; the D gene is possibly TRBD1 (5 bases). The CDR3 has 12 amino acids. CDR1 SGHTA and CDR2 FQGTGA come from the germline V gene. The V and J ends lost 6 bases and 11 bases respectively, with 11 bases between them. This CDR3 is CASSSGTAPLHF. The CDR3 DNA reads TGTGCCAGCAGTTCCGGGACGGCACCCCTCCACTTT. The variable domain in full, with the rest retrieved from reference TRBV7-3 and TRBJ1-6, is GAGVSQTPSNKVTEKGKYVELRCDPISGHTALYWYRQSLGQGPEFLIYFQGTGAADDSGLPNDRFFAVRPEGSVSTLKIQRTERGDSAVYLCASSSGTAPLHFGNGTRLTVT.

This clonotype has only a few counts. The rearrangement joins TRBV30 to TRBJ2-5, with D unclear. The CDR3 runs to 11 residues. The germline V and J ends were trimmed by 3 bases and 9 bases, with 11 bases remaining between them. CDR1 and CDR2 (germline): GTSNPN, SVGIG (reference sequence). As DNA, the CDR3 is TGTGCCTGGAGCGCAGCAAGGGCCCAGTACTTC. Its protein product is CAWSAARAQYF. Full variable domain (remainder filled in from reference TRBV30 and TRBJ2-5): SQTIHQWPATLVQPVGSPLSLECTVEGTSNPNLYWYRQAAGRGLQLLFYSVGIGQISSEVPQNLSASRPQDRQFILSSKKLLLSDSGFYLCAWSAARAQYFGPGTRLLVL.

In its sample, this clonotype was seen many times. This chain joins TRBV29-1 and TRBJ2-5; a possible D gene is TRBD2 (6 bases). V lost 1 base and J 7 bases, leaving 16 bases between the germline ends. CDR1 and CDR2 from the germline V gene are SQVTM and ANQGSEA. This CDR3 region has 14 residues. CDR3 in amino acids: CSVEAGTAQGTQYF. As DNA, the CDR3 is TGCAGCGTTGAAGCCGGGACTGCCCAGGGGACCCAGTACTTC.

The J gene is TRBJ1-2, the V gene TRBV7-8, with D perhaps TRBD1 (5 bases). CDR1 is SGHVS, CDR2 FQNEAQ, per germline. The CDR3 runs 13 residues. V was cut by 1 base and J by 4 bases, with 7 bases left in between. Written as DNA, the CDR3 is TGTGCCAGCAGCTTAGGCGGGGGCTATGGCTACACCTTC. This encodes CASSLGGGYGYTF. Full variable domain (remainder filled in from reference TRBV7-8 and TRBJ1-2): GAGVSQSPRYKVAKRGQDVALRCDPISGHVSLFWYQQALGQGPEFLTYFQNEAQLDKSGLPSDRFFAERPEGSVSTLKIQRTQQEDSAVYLCASSLGGGYGYTFGSGTRLTVV.

The table lists this clonotype with a few counts. V is TRBV6-5 and J is TRBJ2-7; D possibly corresponds to TRBD1 (5 bases). The V gene's germline CDR1 is MNHEY and CDR2 SVGAGI. The CDR3 contains 14 residues. V was shortened by 7 bases and J by 2 bases, with 15 bases between the two germline ends. CDR3 protein: CASTQKGLTYEQYF. The CDR3, as DNA: TGTGCCAGCACCCAGAAGGGGCTAACCTACGAGCAGTACTTC.

Many counts were recorded for this clonotype. The V call is TRBV12-3 or TRBV12-4, the J call TRBJ1-6; D is possibly TRBD1 (5 bases). The CDR3 is 15 residues long. V shed 3 bases and J shed 6 bases, with 12 bases lying between them. The CDR3 DNA sequence: TGTGCCAGCAGTTTCGCAGGGCCCAGTAATTCACCCCTCCACTTT. This gives the protein CASSFAGPSNSPLHF.

At least ten counts were recorded for this clonotype. The J gene is TRBJ1-5, the V gene TRBV7-2; D is possibly TRBD1 (5 bases). Trimming left V 2 bases short and J 11 bases short, with 19 bases between. Germline CDR1 and CDR2: SGHTA and FQGNSA. There are 15 residues in the CDR3. The CDR3, as DNA: TGTGCCAGCAGCTTACGTGCCGGGACCTTGGGGGCCCAGCATTTT. Residues: CASSLRAGTLGAQHF.

This clonotype showed up just a few times. V is TRBV19 and J is TRBJ1-1; 7 bases fit TRBD1. CDR1 and CDR2 from the germline V gene are LNHDA and SQIVND (reference sequence). The CDR3 spans 13 residues. The ends lost 4 bases at V and 5 bases at J; junction bases unmatched: 4. This CDR3 reads CASSTPTGTEAFF. Here the CDR3 DNA reads TGTGCCAGTAGTACCCCGACAGGGACTGAAGCTTTCTTT.

This clonotype was detected a few times. The gene calls are TRBV28 and TRBJ2-1; perhaps TRBD2 as D (7 bases). Trimming pared 6 bases from V and 6 bases from J, leaving 12 bases between. This CDR3 is 13 amino acids long. Germline CDR1 is MDHEN and CDR2 is SYDVKM. This CDR3 reads CASRGGPRNEQFF. The CDR3 coding sequence is TGTGCCAGCAGGGGGGGGCCCCGCAATGAGCAGTTCTTC.

This clonotype was seen only a few times. The gene calls are TRBV2 and TRBJ2-5; 9 bases agree with TRBD2. The trim removed 6 bases at V and 1 base at J, leaving 6 bases unmatched. In germline, CDR1 is SNHLY, CDR2 FYNNEI. The CDR3 has 15 residues. The DNA for the CDR3 is TGTGCCAGCAGAGGTAGCGGGGGAGGCCAAGAGACCCAGTACTTC. This codes for CASRGSGGGQETQYF.

This clonotype was seen just once. It may be a read error: a sequence one base away is much more abundant. This chain connects TRBV14 to TRBJ2-7; no firm D call. This CDR3 has 16 residues. Germline CDR1 and CDR2: SGHDN and FVKESK. Trimming left V 1 base short and J 3 bases short, with 16 bases between. This CDR3 reads CASSQVSAHTCYEQYF. DNA of the CDR3: TGTGCCAGCAGCCAAGTTTCAGCGCACACCTGCTACGAGCAGTACTTC.

This clonotype was seen a few times. Here the CDR3 DNA reads TGTGCCAGCAGCTTAGACAGGGTGAGCACAGATACGCAGTATTTT. Translation: CASSLDRVSTDTQYF. The chain carries TRBV7-2 and TRBJ2-3; possibly TRBD1 for D (6 bases). The germline gives CDR1 SGHTA, CDR2 FQGNSA. The CDR3 length is 15 residues. The V gene lost 1 base and the J gene lost 0 bases, with 8 bases spanning the gap.

The chain is built from TRBV7-9 and TRBJ1-3; 7 bases line up with TRBD1. From germline, CDR1 is SEHNR and CDR2 FQNEAQ (reference sequence). The CDR3 has 15 amino acids. The V segment lost 2 bases and the J segment 4 bases; nucleotides outside the gene matches: 5. CDR3 sequence (DNA): TGTGCCAGCAGCTTAACAGGGGCCCAAGGAAACACCATATATTTT. It is translated as CASSLTGAQGNTIYF.

This clonotype was counted between two and nine times. V usage is TRBV7-9 and J usage is TRBJ2-3; 10 nucleotides match TRBD2. CDR1 is SEHNR and CDR2 is FQNEAQ in the germline V gene (reference sequence). J gave up 2 bases and V 0 bases, and 5 bases lay outside the gene matches. The CDR3 totals 17 residues. For the CDR3, the DNA is TGTGCCAGCAGCTTAGCTCTTACTAGCGGGAACACAGATACGCAGTATTTT. Translated: CASSLALTSGNTDTQYF.